A single sample gave rise to the 5 T cell receptor beta chains below, sequenced in a study of OX40 agonist ivuxolimab in advanced cancers. Method: immunoSEQ multiplex PCR; TCRdb's copy keeps in-frame clones and lacks some. Found here are more than 9,500 clones, around 84% of them singletons; the top ten hold about 9.2%. The specimen was CD4+ or CD8+ T cells sorted from blood, collected in a trial of the OX40 agonist ivuxolimab. The receptors stem from an adult with an advanced solid tumor such as melanoma, head and neck, liver or kidney cancer.

This chain uses TRBV19 with TRBJ2-7; 7 bases match TRBD2. CDR1 and CDR2 (germline): LNHDA, SQIVND (reference sequence). The CDR3 covers 14 residues. V lost 3 bases and J lost 0; bases outside the gene matches: 2. CDR3 residues: CASSIGGGSYEQYF. CDR3 sequence (DNA): TGTGCCAGTAGTATCGGCGGGGGCTCCTACGAGCAGTACTTC.

The V and J genes are TRBV6-6 and TRBJ2-7; 9 nucleotides agree with TRBD1. The CDR3 has 15 amino acids. With 2 bases clipped from V and 2 bases from J, the junction kept 4 bases outside the gene matches. Per the germline V gene, CDR1 is MNHNY and CDR2 is SVGAGI (reference sequence). The CDR3 region is CASSYAWTGAYEQYF. The CDR3 DNA reads as TGTGCCAGCAGTTACGCTTGGACAGGGGCCTACGAGCAGTACTTC.

The CDR3 DNA sequence: TGTGCCAGCAGTTATAGGTCTAGCGGGGGCTACGAGCAGTACTTC. Encoded protein: CASSYRSSGGYEQYF. The chain uses TRBV6-9 and TRBJ2-7; 10 bases map to TRBD2. Germline assignment: CDR1 MNHGY and CDR2 SVAAGI. J was trimmed by 3 bases and V by 2 bases; bases with no gene match: 4. CDR3 length: 15 residues.

The chain employs TRBV5-4 and TRBJ1-1; a possible D gene is TRBD1 (6 bases). The length of the CDR3 is 12 residues. Germline V gives CDR1 SGHNT, CDR2 YYREEE (reference sequence). V lost 5 bases and J 11 bases, leaving 16 bases between the germline ends. The CDR3 nucleotides are TGTGCCAGCAGTTCTACTCAGGGGCAGGCTTTCTTT. This gives the protein CASSSTQGQAFF.

The chain has TRBV9 and TRBJ1-2; D gene unclear. The ends were cut back, 0 bases at V and 4 bases at J, with 7 bases in the middle. Germline V gene data show CDR1 as SGDLS and CDR2 as YYNGEE. The CDR3 covers 13 residues. CDR3 in DNA: TGTGCCAGCAGCGTAGGGGGTATCTATGGCTACACCTTC. This codes for CASSVGGIYGYTF. The variable domain in full, completed from reference TRBV9 and TRBJ1-2, reads DSGVTQTPKHLITATGQRVTLRCSPRSGDLSVYWYQQSLDQGLQFLIQYYNGEERAKGNILERFSAQQFPDLHSELNLSSLELGDSALYFCASSVGGIYGYTFGSGTRLTVV.